One and the same sample provided the 4 T cell receptor beta chains below, sequenced in a study of shared clonotypes between healthy human individuals. The repertoire was sequenced with immunoSEQ multiplex PCR; TCRdb's copy has only in-frame clones and lacks some. The table lists fewer than 1.4 million clones, approximately 80% of them singletons. The sample was memory CD4+ T cells from PBMCs. The subset is: CD45RA-negative fraction. These receptors all stem from a young man in good health. Some clones in this sample may be carry-over from other donors' samples.

This clone was counted only a few times. The V call is TRBV2, the J call TRBJ1-4; maybe TRBD1 (6 bases). Germline V CDR1 and CDR2: SNHLY, FYNNEI. With 3 bases removed from V and 7 bases from J, the gap between germline ends came to 12 bases. The length of the CDR3 is 14 residues. CDR3 amino acids: CASSDARGGEKLFF. DNA for the CDR3: TGTGCCAGCAGTGATGCCAGGGGTGGTGAAAAACTGTTTTTT.

The chain recombines TRBV10-3 with TRBJ2-3, with D maybe TRBD2 (7 bases). CDR3 size: 12 residues. Trimming left V 11 bases short and J 7 bases short, with 16 bases between. CDR1 and CDR2 (germline): ENHRY, SYGVKD. CDR3 residues: CAVGGRDYTQYF. The CDR3 bases are TGTGCCGTGGGGGGGCGGGATTATACGCAGTATTTT.

V and J are TRBV11-2 and TRBJ2-2; no firm D call. Trimming left V 5 bases short and J 8 bases short, with 9 bases between. This CDR3 has 12 amino acids. Germline loops: CDR1 SGHAT, CDR2 FQNNGV. The CDR3 DNA reads TGTGCCAGCAGCCTTTACGGAGGGGAGCTGTTTTTT. Its protein is CASSLYGGELFF.

This clone was counted once. The V gene is TRBV4-2, the J gene TRBJ2-7, with 11 bases identical to TRBD2. J gave up 3 bases and V 4 bases, and 5 bases lay outside the gene matches. The CDR3 consists of 15 residues. Germline V CDR1 and CDR2: LGHNA, YNFKEQ. CDR3 DNA: TGTGCCAGCAGCCGCGGGACTAGCGGTCACTACGAGCAGTACTTC. This gives the protein CASSRGTSGHYEQYF.